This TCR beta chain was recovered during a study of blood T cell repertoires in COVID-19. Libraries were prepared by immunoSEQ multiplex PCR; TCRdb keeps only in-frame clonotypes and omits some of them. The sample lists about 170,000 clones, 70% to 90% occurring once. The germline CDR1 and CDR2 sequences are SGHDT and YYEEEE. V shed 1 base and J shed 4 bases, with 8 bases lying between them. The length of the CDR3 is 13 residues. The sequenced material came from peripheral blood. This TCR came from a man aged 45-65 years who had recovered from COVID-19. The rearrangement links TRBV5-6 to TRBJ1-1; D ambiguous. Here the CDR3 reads CASSLRPGTEAFF. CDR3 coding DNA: TGTGCCAGCAGCTTGAGGCCGGGCACTGAAGCTTTCTTT.